This T cell receptor (beta chain) was profiled in a study of a mutant IDH1 vaccine in newly diagnosed glioma. Study-level points and caveats: Induction of immune responses by the vaccine occurred in about 92% of patients. Top peripheral T cell clonotype shifts appeared unrelated to pseudoprogression.

Comments on this clone: Its antigen is currently unknown.

Time point defined: baseline, week 1 (first vaccination visit). Treatment defined: pre-vaccination baseline after standard-of-care therapy. Each tumor in the donors was a new WHO grade 3 or 4 astrocytoma, IDH1-mutant and ATRX-lost. Sequencing was performed with immunoSEQ multiplex PCR; in TCRdb, only in-frame clones are kept and a portion is missing. The table has about 98,000 clones, approximately 90% seen once; the top ten hold approximately 0.58%. CDR1 SGHTA and CDR2 FQGTGA come from the germline V gene. This CDR3 is 18 amino acids long. J was trimmed by 7 bases and V by 4 bases; bases with no gene match: 17.

The input for sequencing was PBMCs, taken from a glioma patient treated with radiotherapy, temozolomide or both. This sequence was found in a woman aged 45-59 years with glioma. The chain is built from TRBV7-3 and TRBJ2-1; 9 nucleotides agree with TRBD2. In nucleotides, the CDR3 is TGTGCCAGCAGCTCCGGGCCGGGGCGGGAGGGCATTTGGAATGAGCAGTTCTTC. The encoded protein is CASSSGPGREGIWNEQFF.